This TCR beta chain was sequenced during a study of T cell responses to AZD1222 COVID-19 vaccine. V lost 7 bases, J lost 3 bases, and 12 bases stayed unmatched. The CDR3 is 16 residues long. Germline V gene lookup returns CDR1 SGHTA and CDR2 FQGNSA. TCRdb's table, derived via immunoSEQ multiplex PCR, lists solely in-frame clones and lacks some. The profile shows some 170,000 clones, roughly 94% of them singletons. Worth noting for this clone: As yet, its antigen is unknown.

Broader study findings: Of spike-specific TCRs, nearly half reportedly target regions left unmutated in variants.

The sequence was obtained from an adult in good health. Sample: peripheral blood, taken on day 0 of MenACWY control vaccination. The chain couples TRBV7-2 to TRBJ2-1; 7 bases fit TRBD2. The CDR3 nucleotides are TGTGCCAGCACCCGTTCTTCTAGCGGCCTCTACAATGAGCAGTTCTTC. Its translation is CASTRSSSGLYNEQFF.